The rows below give T cell receptor beta chains drawn from one sample of a study of blood T cell repertoires in COVID-19. The method was immunoSEQ multiplex PCR; TCRdb's version includes in-frame clones alone and lacks a portion of them. Among about 140,000 clones, about 78% were seen once, and the ten largest hold over 9.5%. The specimen sequenced was peripheral blood. All receptors derive from a man aged 55 to 70 who had recovered from COVID-19. Each CDR3 is given with its conserved first and last residue. The order of the fields is CDR3 protein, CDR3 DNA, V gene, clone size, D gene, CDR3 length, J gene. The D gene is left open where the match is weak. The size of a clone is reported for some rows only, either as once, few or many, or as a class for expanded clones.

CASRLCRGAYNEQFF TGTGCAAGTCGCTTGTGTCGGGGGGCTTACAATGAGCAGTTCTTC TRBV12-2 . . 15 TRBJ2-1
CASRIDRNTGELFF TGTGCCAGCAGAATCGACAGAAACACCGGGGAGCTGTTTTTT TRBV2 few . 14 TRBJ2-2
CASSVDPNGSYEQYF TGTGCCAGCAGCGTAGACCCAAACGGCTCCTACGAGCAGTACTTC TRBV9 . . 15 TRBJ2-7
CASSRHIDTQYF TGTGCCAGCAGCAGACACATAGATACGCAGTATTTT TRBV7-2 . . 12 TRBJ2-3
CASSAGQVSTDTQYF TGTGCCAGCAGCGCCGGACAGGTTAGCACAGATACGCAGTATTTT TRBV9 . TRBD1 15 TRBJ2-3
CSASPRGQPQHF TGCAGTGCTAGTCCCCGCGGGCAGCCCCAGCATTTT TRBV20-1 . . 12 TRBJ1-5
CASSLSSTAPAFF TGTGCCAGCAGTTTATCCTCCACAGCCCCGGCTTTCTTT TRBV12-3/TRBV12-4 . . 13 TRBJ1-1
CASSLGRDQPQHF TGTGCCAGCAGCTTAGGCCGGGATCAGCCCCAGCATTTT TRBV13 . . 13 TRBJ1-5
CASSLGGTGGYEQYF TGTGCCAGCAGCTTAGGGGGGACAGGGGGCTACGAGCAGTACTTC TRBV7-6 . TRBD1 15 TRBJ2-7
CSVVIGTGGNQPQHF TGCAGCGTTGTGATCGGGACAGGGGGCAATCAGCCCCAGCATTTT TRBV29-1 . TRBD1 15 TRBJ1-5